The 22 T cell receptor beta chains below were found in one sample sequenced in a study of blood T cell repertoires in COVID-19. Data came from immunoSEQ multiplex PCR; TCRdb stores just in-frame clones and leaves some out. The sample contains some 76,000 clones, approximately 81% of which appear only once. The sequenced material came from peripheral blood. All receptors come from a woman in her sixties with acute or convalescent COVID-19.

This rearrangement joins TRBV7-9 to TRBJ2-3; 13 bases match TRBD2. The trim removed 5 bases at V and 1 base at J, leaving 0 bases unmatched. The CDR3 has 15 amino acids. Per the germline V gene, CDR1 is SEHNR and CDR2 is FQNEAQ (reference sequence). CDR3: CASSGTSGGTDTQYF. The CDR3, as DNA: TGTGCCAGCAGCGGGACTAGCGGGGGCACAGATACGCAGTATTTT.

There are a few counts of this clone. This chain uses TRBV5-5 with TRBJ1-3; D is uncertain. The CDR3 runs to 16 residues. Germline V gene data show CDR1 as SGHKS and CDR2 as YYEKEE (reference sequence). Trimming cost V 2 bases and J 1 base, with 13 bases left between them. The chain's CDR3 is CASSLGTSTSGNTIYF. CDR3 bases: TGTGCCAGCAGCTTAGGCACGTCGACATCTGGAAACACCATATATTTT.

The CDR3 coding sequence is TGTGCCAGCAGCCGTAGGACAGGGGGCAAGAAGGCTAATGAAAAACTGTTTTTT. Its translation is CASSRRTGGKKANEKLFF. This chain connects TRBV7-9 to TRBJ1-4; TRBD1 aligns across 11 bases. The V and J ends lost 5 bases and 3 bases, in that order; junction bases with no gene match: 11. CDR3 size: 18 residues. The germline gives CDR1 SEHNR, CDR2 FQNEAQ (reference sequence).

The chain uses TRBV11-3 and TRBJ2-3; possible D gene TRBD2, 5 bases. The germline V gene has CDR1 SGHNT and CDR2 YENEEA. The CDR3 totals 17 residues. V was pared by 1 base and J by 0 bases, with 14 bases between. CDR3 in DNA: TGTGCCAGCAGCTTAGGGGCAGAGGGTCCTAGCACAGATACGCAGTATTTT. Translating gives CASSLGAEGPSTDTQYF. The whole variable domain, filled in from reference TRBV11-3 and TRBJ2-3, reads EAGVVQSPRYKIIEKKQPVAFWCNPISGHNTLYWYLQNLGQGPELLIRYENEEAVDDSQLPKDRFSAERLKGVDSTLKIQPAELGDSAVYLCASSLGAEGPSTDTQYFGPGTRLTVL.

In nucleotides, the CDR3 is TGTGCCAGCTCCCCAGGGCAGGGGGCTCAATCTGGGGCCAACGTCCTGACTTTC. Translating gives CASSPGQGAQSGANVLTF. This chain connects TRBV2 to TRBJ2-6; 8 positions match TRBD1. CDR3 length: 18 residues. The junction had 13 bases not matched to a gene; V was cut back by 8 bases and J by 1 base. In germline, CDR1 is SNHLY, CDR2 FYNNEI.

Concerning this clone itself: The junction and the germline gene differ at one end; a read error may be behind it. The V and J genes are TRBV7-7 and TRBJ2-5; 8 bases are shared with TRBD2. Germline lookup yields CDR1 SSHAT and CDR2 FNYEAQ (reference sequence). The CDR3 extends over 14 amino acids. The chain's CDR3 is CASSLARGVETQYF. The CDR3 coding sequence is TGTGCTAGCAGCTTAGCGCGGGGGGTAGAGACCCAGTACTTC.

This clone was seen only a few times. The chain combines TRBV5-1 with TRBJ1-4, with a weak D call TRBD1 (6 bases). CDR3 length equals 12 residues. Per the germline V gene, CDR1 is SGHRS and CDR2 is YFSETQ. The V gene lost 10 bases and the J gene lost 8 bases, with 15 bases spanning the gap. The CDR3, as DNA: TGCGCCTCCTCAGGGGTAGGCGAAAAACTGTTTTTT. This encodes CASSGVGEKLFF.

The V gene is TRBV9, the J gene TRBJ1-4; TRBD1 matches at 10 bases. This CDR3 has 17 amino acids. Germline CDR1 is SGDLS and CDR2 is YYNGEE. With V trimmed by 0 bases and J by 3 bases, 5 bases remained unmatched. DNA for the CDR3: TGTGCCAGCAGCGTAGGCGGGACAGGGGTATCTAATGAAAAACTGTTTTTT. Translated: CASSVGGTGVSNEKLFF.

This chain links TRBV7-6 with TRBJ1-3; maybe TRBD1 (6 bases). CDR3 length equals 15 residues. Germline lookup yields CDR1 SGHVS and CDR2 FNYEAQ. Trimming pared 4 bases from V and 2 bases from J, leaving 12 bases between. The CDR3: CASSSRGYTGNTIYF. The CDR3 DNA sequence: TGTGCCAGCAGCTCCAGGGGATATACTGGAAACACCATATATTTT.

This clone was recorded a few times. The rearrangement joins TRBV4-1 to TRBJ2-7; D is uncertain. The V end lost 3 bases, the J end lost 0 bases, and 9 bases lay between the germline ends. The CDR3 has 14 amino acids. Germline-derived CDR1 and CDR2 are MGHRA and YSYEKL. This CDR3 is CASSQTQASYEQYF. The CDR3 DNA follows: TGCGCCAGCAGCCAGACACAAGCCTCCTACGAGCAGTACTTC.

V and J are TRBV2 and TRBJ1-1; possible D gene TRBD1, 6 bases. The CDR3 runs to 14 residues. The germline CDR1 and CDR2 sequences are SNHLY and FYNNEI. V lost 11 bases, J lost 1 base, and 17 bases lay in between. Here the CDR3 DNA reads TGTGCCGTATCCACAGGGTCCAGGAACACTGAAGCTTTCTTT. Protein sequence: CAVSTGSRNTEAFF.

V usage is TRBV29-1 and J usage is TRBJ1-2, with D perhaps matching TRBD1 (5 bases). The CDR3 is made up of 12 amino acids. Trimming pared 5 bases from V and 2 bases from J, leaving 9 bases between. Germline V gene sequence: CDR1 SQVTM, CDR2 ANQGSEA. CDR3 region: CSVNRNNYGYTF. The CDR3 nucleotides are TGCAGCGTTAACAGGAACAACTATGGCTACACCTTC.

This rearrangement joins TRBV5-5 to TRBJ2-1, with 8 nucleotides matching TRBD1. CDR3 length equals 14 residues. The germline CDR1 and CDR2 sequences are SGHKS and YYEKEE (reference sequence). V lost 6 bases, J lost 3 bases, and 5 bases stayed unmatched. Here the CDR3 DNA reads TGTGCCAGCAACTCCGGGACAGGCTACAATGAGCAGTTCTTC. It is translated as CASNSGTGYNEQFF.

This CDR3 is CASSFQQTGGEQYF. The DNA for the CDR3 is TGTGCCAGCAGCTTCCAGCAGACAGGGGGCGAGCAGTACTTC. The chain carries TRBV7-2 and TRBJ2-7, with 9 nucleotides matching TRBD1. With V trimmed by 3 bases and J by 6 bases, 6 bases remained unmatched. CDR3 size: 14 residues. Germline CDR1 and CDR2: SGHTA and FQGNSA.

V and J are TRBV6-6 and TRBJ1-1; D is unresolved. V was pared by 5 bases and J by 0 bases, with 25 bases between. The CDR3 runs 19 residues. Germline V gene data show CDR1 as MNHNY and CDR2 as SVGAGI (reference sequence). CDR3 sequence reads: CASSPSPETAEGVNTEAFF. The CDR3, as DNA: TGTGCCAGCAGTCCTTCGCCGGAGACGGCGGAGGGTGTGAACACTGAAGCTTTCTTT.

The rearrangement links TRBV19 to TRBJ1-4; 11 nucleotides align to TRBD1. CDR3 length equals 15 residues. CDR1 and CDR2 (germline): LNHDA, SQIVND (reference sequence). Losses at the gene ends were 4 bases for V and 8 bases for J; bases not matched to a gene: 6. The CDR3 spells CASSTSGTGGEKLFF. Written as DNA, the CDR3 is TGTGCCAGTAGTACTTCCGGGACAGGGGGAGAAAAACTGTTTTTT.

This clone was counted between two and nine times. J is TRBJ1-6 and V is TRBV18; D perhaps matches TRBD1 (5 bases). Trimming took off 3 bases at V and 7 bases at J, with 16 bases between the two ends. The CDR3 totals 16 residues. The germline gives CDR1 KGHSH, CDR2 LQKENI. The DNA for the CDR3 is TGTGCCAGCTCACCCCAAGAACCCCGGGGGAATTCACCCCTCCACTTT. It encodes CASSPQEPRGNSPLHF.

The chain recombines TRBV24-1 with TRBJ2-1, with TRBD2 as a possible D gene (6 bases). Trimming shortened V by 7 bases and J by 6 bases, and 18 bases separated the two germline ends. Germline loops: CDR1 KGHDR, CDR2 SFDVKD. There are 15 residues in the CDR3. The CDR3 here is CATSPPYGGGNEQFF. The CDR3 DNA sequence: TGTGCCACCAGCCCTCCTTATGGGGGAGGCAATGAGCAGTTCTTC.

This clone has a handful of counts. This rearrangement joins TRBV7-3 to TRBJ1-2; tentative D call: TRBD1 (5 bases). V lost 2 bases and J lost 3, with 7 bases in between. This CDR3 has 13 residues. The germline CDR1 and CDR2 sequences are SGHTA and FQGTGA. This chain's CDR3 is CASSLGGDYGYTF. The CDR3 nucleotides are TGTGCCAGCAGCTTAGGAGGGGACTATGGCTACACCTTC.

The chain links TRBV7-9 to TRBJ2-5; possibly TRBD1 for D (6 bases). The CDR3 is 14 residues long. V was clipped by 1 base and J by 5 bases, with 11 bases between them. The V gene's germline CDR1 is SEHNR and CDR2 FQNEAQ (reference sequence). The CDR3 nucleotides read TGTGCCAGCAGCTTAGATCCCCAGGGGGAGACCCAGTACTTC. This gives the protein CASSLDPQGETQYF. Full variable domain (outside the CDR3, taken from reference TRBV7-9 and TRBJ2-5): DTGVSQNPRHKITKRGQNVTFRCDPISEHNRLYWYRQTLGQGPEFLTYFQNEAQLEKSRLLSDRFSAERPKGSFSTLEIQRTEQGDSAMYLCASSLDPQGETQYFGPGTRLLVL.

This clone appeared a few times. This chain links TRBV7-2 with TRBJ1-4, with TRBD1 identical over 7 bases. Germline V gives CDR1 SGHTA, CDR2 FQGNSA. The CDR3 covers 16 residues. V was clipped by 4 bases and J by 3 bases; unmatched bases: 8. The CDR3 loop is CASSSYGTDSNEKLFF. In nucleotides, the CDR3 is TGTGCCAGCAGCTCTTACGGGACAGATTCTAATGAAAAACTGTTTTTT.

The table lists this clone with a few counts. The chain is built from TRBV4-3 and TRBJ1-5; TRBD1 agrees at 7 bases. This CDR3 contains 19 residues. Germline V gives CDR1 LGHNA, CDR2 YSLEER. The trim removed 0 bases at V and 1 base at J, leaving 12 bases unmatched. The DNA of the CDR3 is TGCGCCAGCAGCCAAGAAGATATTAGGGCAGGGGGAAGCAATCAGCCCCAGCATTTT. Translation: CASSQEDIRAGGSNQPQHF.